The 24 T cell receptor beta chains below come from one sample, sequenced in a study of shared clonotypes between healthy human individuals. Profiled with immunoSEQ multiplex PCR; TCRdb holds only in-frame clones, not every one. The sample yields 300,000 to 350,000 clones, around 79% seen once. What was sequenced was memory CD4+ T cells sorted from blood. Subset here: CD45RA-negative fraction. The receptor set was obtained from a man aged 25 to 40 in good health.

This clone showed up just once. The chain combines TRBV28 with TRBJ2-1; no clear D. The CDR3 consists of 16 residues. Trimming left V 2 bases short and J 5 bases short, with 16 bases between. CDR1 and CDR2 (germline): MDHEN, SYDVKM. CDR3 coding DNA: TGTGCCAGCAGTTTACCTGGCCACGGTGGGCACAATGAGCAGTTCTTC. Translation: CASSLPGHGGHNEQFF.

The chain uses TRBV27 and TRBJ1-2, with 8 nucleotides matching TRBD1. The CDR3 loop spans 16 amino acids. J was trimmed by 5 bases and V by 4 bases; bases with no gene match: 12. Germline V CDR1 and CDR2: MNHEY, SMNVEV (reference sequence). The CDR3 spells CASSSGTGVSFYGYTF. DNA of the CDR3: TGTGCCAGCAGTTCCGGGACAGGTGTTTCATTTTATGGCTACACCTTC.

This clone was seen only once. Germline and junction disagree at one end, which may indicate a read error. The chain is built from TRBV7-8 and TRBJ2-7; D is uncertain. Germline V gives CDR1 SGHVS, CDR2 FQNEAQ. CDR3 length: 13 residues. The CDR3: CASSLGISYEQCF. For the CDR3, the DNA is TGTGCCAGCAGCTTAGGTATTTCGTACGAGCAGTGCTTC.

This clone has ten or more counts. This chain uses TRBV5-4 with TRBJ2-3; 9 bases align to TRBD2. The CDR3 extends over 15 amino acids. The V gene end was trimmed by 4 bases and the J gene end by 4 bases; junction bases not matched to a gene: 7. Germline V lookup: CDR1 SGHNT, CDR2 YYREEE (reference sequence). The CDR3, as DNA: TGTGCCAGCAGCCCCGGCCTAGCGGGGCCAGATACGCAGTATTTT. It yields the protein CASSPGLAGPDTQYF.

CDR3 coding DNA: TGTGCCAGCAGTGAGAACAGCGGCATCTACAATGAGCAGTTCTTC. Amino acids: CASSENSGIYNEQFF. This sequence joins TRBV2 and TRBJ2-1, with D possibly matching TRBD2 (5 bases). The CDR3 has 15 residues. Germline values: CDR1 SNHLY, CDR2 FYNNEI. V was shortened by 3 bases and J by 3 bases, with 12 bases between the two germline ends.

The chain joins TRBV5-1 to TRBJ2-5; 12 bases map to TRBD2. CDR1 is SGHRS, CDR2 YFSETQ, per germline. The CDR3 extends over 16 amino acids. Germline trimming cut 6 bases from V and 7 bases from J; bases unmatched to any gene: 13. CDR3 nucleotide sequence: TGCGCCAGCACCACGACTAGCGGGAGCCCAAGATGGACCCAGTACTTC. It is translated as CASTTTSGSPRWTQYF.

V usage is TRBV7-8 and J usage is TRBJ2-5, with D uncertain. CDR3 size: 13 residues. The germline CDR1 and CDR2 sequences are SGHVS and FQNEAQ. The V end lost 3 bases, the J end lost 5 bases, and 10 bases lay between the germline ends. The CDR3 loop is CASSLSPGETQYF. CDR3 nucleotides: TGTGCCAGCAGCTTGTCGCCCGGGGAGACCCAGTACTTC.

The gene calls are TRBV4-2 and TRBJ2-5; D possibly corresponds to TRBD2 (5 bases). This CDR3 spans 17 amino acids. From germline, CDR1 is LGHNA and CDR2 YNFKEQ. V shed 1 base and J shed 2 bases, with 17 bases lying between them. In DNA form, the CDR3 reads TGTGCCAGCAGCCAAGGGGCACGAGTGGGAGCTCAAGAGACCCAGTACTTC. Protein sequence: CASSQGARVGAQETQYF.

This chain connects TRBV30 to TRBJ1-1; a weak D match, TRBD1 (5 bases). The CDR3 length is 17 residues. Per germline, CDR1 GTSNPN and CDR2 SVGIG (reference sequence). V was trimmed by 0 bases and J by 2 bases, leaving 19 bases between them. CDR3 nucleotide sequence: TGTGCCTGGAGTGTAAGCCTCATGGGGGTTGCAAACACTGAAGCTTTCTTT. As protein: CAWSVSLMGVANTEAFF.

The chain joins TRBV7-2 to TRBJ1-1, with D possibly TRBD1 on 5 matching bases. Looked up from germline, CDR1 is SGHTA and CDR2 is FQGNSA. V was trimmed by 3 bases and J by 1 base, leaving 9 bases between them. This CDR3 has 14 amino acids. The CDR3 loop reads CASSLGRTNTEAFF. CDR3 coding DNA: TGTGCCAGCAGCTTGGGACGGACGAACACTGAAGCTTTCTTT.

The genes are TRBV28 and TRBJ2-7; 12 bases align to TRBD2. CDR1 is MDHEN, CDR2 SYDVKM, per germline. This CDR3 is 14 amino acids long. With V trimmed by 6 bases and J by 4 bases, 4 bases remained unmatched. The chain's CDR3 is CASRRTSGIYEQYF. The CDR3 DNA reads as TGTGCCAGCAGGAGGACTAGCGGGATTTACGAGCAGTACTTC.

V gene TRBV7-2 combines with J gene TRBJ2-5; D tentatively reads TRBD1 or TRBD2 (5 bases each). Germline loops: CDR1 SGHTA, CDR2 FQGNSA. Trimming took off 1 base at V and 5 bases at J, with 14 bases between the two ends. The CDR3 loop spans 15 amino acids. CDR3: CASSLVTGPQETQYF. CDR3 sequence (DNA): TGTGCCAGCAGCTTAGTCACGGGGCCCCAGGAGACCCAGTACTTC.

The chain recombines TRBV6-6 with TRBJ1-2; 9 nucleotides align to TRBD1. The CDR3 totals 13 residues. V dropped 6 bases and J dropped 6; count of bases not matched to a gene: 5. The germline CDR1 and CDR2 sequences are MNHNY and SVGAGI (reference sequence). CDR3 nucleotides: TGTGCCAGCAGCCGGGGGACAGGGCATGGCTACACCTTC. It encodes CASSRGTGHGYTF.

This clone was seen many times. The chain is built from TRBV2 and TRBJ1-5; TRBD1 might be the D (6 bases). Per germline, CDR1 SNHLY and CDR2 FYNNEI. The CDR3 has 15 amino acids. Trimming cost V 5 bases and J 0 bases, with 11 bases left between them. The chain's CDR3 is CASSRQAYSNQPQHF. DNA of the CDR3: TGTGCCAGCAGTCGACAGGCTTATAGCAATCAGCCCCAGCATTTT. Supplemented by reference TRBV2 and TRBJ1-5, the full variable domain reads EPEVTQTPSHQVTQMGQEVILRCVPISNHLYFYWYRQILGQKVEFLVSFYNNEISEKSEIFDDQFSVERPDGSNFTLKIRSTKLEDSAMYFCASSRQAYSNQPQHFGDGTRLSIL.

J is TRBJ2-5 and V is TRBV27; 11 bases fit TRBD1. The V gene end was trimmed by 5 bases and the J gene end by 4 bases; junction bases not matched to a gene: 6. The CDR3 is 15 residues long. Per germline, CDR1 MNHEY and CDR2 SMNVEV (reference sequence). For the CDR3, the DNA is TGTGCCAGCAGTCCTGGGACAGGGGGTGTAGAGACCCAGTACTTC. It yields the protein CASSPGTGGVETQYF.

V usage is TRBV14 and J usage is TRBJ1-1, with 8 bases aligning to TRBD1. The CDR3 contains 13 residues. V dropped 4 bases and J dropped 11; count of bases not matched to a gene: 9. The germline gives CDR1 SGHDN, CDR2 FVKESK. This chain's CDR3 is CASSLTGGGLAFF. CDR3 in DNA: TGTGCCAGCAGCCTTACAGGGGGGGGTTTGGCTTTCTTT.

V usage is TRBV9 and J usage is TRBJ2-1, with 7 nucleotides matching TRBD1. The CDR3 runs to 15 residues. CDR1 and CDR2 from the germline V gene are SGDLS and YYNGEE. Trimming removed 0 bases from V and 4 bases from J; junction bases left unmatched: 4. In nucleotides, the CDR3 is TGTGCCAGCAGCGTAGGGACAGGCGCATACAATGAGCAGTTCTTC. Protein: CASSVGTGAYNEQFF.

V gene TRBV28 combines with J gene TRBJ2-2; 8 positions match TRBD2. Trimming removed 9 bases from V and 6 bases from J; junction bases left unmatched: 12. Germline CDR1 is MDHEN and CDR2 is SYDVKM. This CDR3 spans 15 amino acids. Here the CDR3 reads CASGRSGSLAGELFF. CDR3 coding DNA: TGTGCCAGTGGTAGGAGCGGGAGTTTGGCCGGGGAGCTGTTTTTT.

The rearrangement uses TRBV30 and TRBJ2-7; tentative D call: TRBD2 (7 bases). Trimming removed 3 bases at V and 1 base at J, with 16 bases between. CDR1 is GTSNPN, CDR2 SVGIG, per germline (reference sequence). The CDR3 runs to 15 residues. The CDR3 DNA sequence: TGTGCCTGGAGGGCCGGACTAGGGGGATCCTACGAGCAGTACTTC. As protein: CAWRAGLGGSYEQYF.

Of note for this clone: Other nucleotide sequences from this sample produce the same CDR3. The chain recombines TRBV2 with TRBJ2-3; D is unclear. Germline CDR1 reads SNHLY; CDR2 reads FYNNEI. The length of the CDR3 is 13 residues. With 5 bases removed from V and 3 bases from J, the gap between germline ends came to 9 bases. The CDR3 sequence is CASSRDGTDTQYF. The CDR3 DNA is TGTGCCAGCAGTCGCGACGGAACAGATACGCAGTATTTT.

A word on this clone: This may arise from a read error, as a much more abundant clone is one base away. V usage is TRBV28 and J usage is TRBJ1-2; 8 nucleotides match TRBD1. J was trimmed by 2 bases and V by 5 bases; bases with no gene match: 1. The CDR3 is 13 residues long. The germline V gene has CDR1 MDHEN and CDR2 SYDVKM. The CDR3 loop reads CASSRTGNYGYTF. The CDR3 DNA is TGTGCCAGCAGTCGGACAGGGAACTATGGCTACACCTTC.

The CDR3, as DNA: TGTGCCAGCAGCTTGTATGCCAGAAATACGCTTTCGGCTGAAGCTTTCTTT. Translating it yields CASSLYARNTLSAEAFF. The rearrangement links TRBV7-6 to TRBJ1-1; the D is unclear. The CDR3 extends over 17 amino acids. The germline V gene encodes CDR1 SGHVS and CDR2 FNYEAQ. V lost 3 bases, J lost 6 bases, and 23 bases lay in between.

The CDR3 spells CASSLGGYDGYTF. The CDR3 nucleotides are TGTGCCAGCAGCCTAGGGGGGTATGATGGCTACACCTTC. The chain links TRBV7-8 to TRBJ1-2; D might be TRBD1 (6 bases). Germline V gene sequence: CDR1 SGHVS, CDR2 FQNEAQ. This CDR3 comprises 13 residues. Trimming took off 5 bases at V and 6 bases at J, with 13 bases between the two ends. The full variable domain, with the rest looked up from reference TRBV7-8 and TRBJ1-2, is GAGVSQSPRYKVAKRGQDVALRCDPISGHVSLFWYQQALGQGPEFLTYFQNEAQLDKSGLPSDRFFAERPEGSVSTLKIQRTQQEDSAVYLCASSLGGYDGYTFGSGTRLTVV.

This chain links TRBV5-6 with TRBJ1-5, with TRBD1 as a possible D gene (5 bases). The germline V gene encodes CDR1 SGHDT and CDR2 YYEEEE. V was pared by 1 base and J by 4 bases, with 12 bases between. The CDR3 totals 15 residues. CDR3 in amino acids: CASSLRVGGNQPQHF. The DNA of the CDR3 is TGTGCCAGCAGCTTGCGTGTGGGGGGGAATCAGCCCCAGCATTTT.